These 6 T cell receptor beta chains originate from one sample sequenced in a study of blood T cells in healthy people across ages (dated by TCRdb to between 2015 and 2016). Library preparation used 5' RACE. Sequencing relied on an Illumina HiSeq 2500. A second PCR of roughly 6 to 12 cycles was performed with a sample-barcoded 5' primer and a J-beta primer mix. The public reads were quality trimmed at Q25 with fastp and then assembled into clones with MiXCR by TCRdb, keeping productive beta chains. Rows are combined by CDR3 protein, so each entry shows the most common genes and DNA. This sample comprises about 830,000 distinct CDR3 sequences, approximately 59% of them detected only once. The ten top clones hold around 30% of the sample. Sequenced input: blood. The origin of the receptors is a man aged 25 to 40 in good health.

This clonotype was detected a few times. J is TRBJ2-5 and V is TRBV7-2; tentatively, D is TRBD2 (6 bases). The CDR3 has 13 residues. Germline lookup yields CDR1 SGHTA and CDR2 FQGNSA. V was clipped by 6 bases and J by 5 bases, with 13 bases between them. The CDR3 DNA follows: TGTGCCAGCAGGACGGGACTTATCGAGACCCAGTACTTC. Its protein is CASRTGLIETQYF.

Worth noting for this clonotype: It may be a read error: a sequence one base away is much more abundant. The chain uses TRBV24-1 and TRBJ2-7; TRBD1 aligns across 7 bases. The DNA matches TRBJ2-5 better at its end, which makes the J call doubtful. CDR1 is KGHDR and CDR2 is SFDVKD in the germline V gene. CDR3 length: 17 residues. Here the CDR3 DNA reads TGTGCCACCAGTGACCTACCTAGAGGGGGCAAGAGGGCGACCCAGTACTTC. Translation: CATSDLPRGGKRATQYF.

The sample holds many counts of this clonotype. V usage is TRBV4-2 and J usage is TRBJ2-1; possibly TRBD1 or TRBD2 for D (6 bases each). This CDR3 has 16 amino acids. Looked up from germline, CDR1 is LGHNA and CDR2 is YNFKEQ. V was cut by 0 bases and J by 7 bases, with 16 bases left in between. In DNA, the CDR3 is TGTGCCAGCAGCCAAGATCTGAGGGGGGTTGGTAATGAGCAGTTCTTC. Its protein product is CASSQDLRGVGNEQFF.

In this sample, this clonotype turned up a few times. The chain combines TRBV27 with TRBJ2-1; unclear D gene. Germline V CDR1 and CDR2: MNHEY, SMNVEV (reference sequence). Trimming left V 4 bases short and J 0 bases short, with 7 bases between. This CDR3 contains 14 residues. The CDR3 region is CASSSSSSYNEQFF. The CDR3 DNA follows: TGTGCCAGCAGTTCTTCCAGCTCCTACAATGAGCAGTTCTTC.

This clonotype appeared many times. J is TRBJ2-1 and V is TRBV9, with D uncertain. V was shortened by 0 bases and J by 13 bases, with 14 bases between the two germline ends. This CDR3 spans 13 amino acids. From germline, CDR1 is SGDLS and CDR2 YYNGEE. The CDR3 nucleotides read TGTGCCAGCAGCGTAGATCTGGGCGGAATCCAGTTCTTC. Its protein is CASSVDLGGIQFF.

This chain connects TRBV20-1 to TRBJ2-7; the D is unclear. Trimming removed 4 bases from V and 5 bases from J, with 9 bases in between. The CDR3 covers 11 residues. Germline-derived CDR1 and CDR2 are DFQATT and SNEGSKA (reference sequence). The CDR3: CSANWGNEQYF. In nucleotides, the CDR3 is TGCAGTGCTAATTGGGGTAACGAGCAGTACTTC.